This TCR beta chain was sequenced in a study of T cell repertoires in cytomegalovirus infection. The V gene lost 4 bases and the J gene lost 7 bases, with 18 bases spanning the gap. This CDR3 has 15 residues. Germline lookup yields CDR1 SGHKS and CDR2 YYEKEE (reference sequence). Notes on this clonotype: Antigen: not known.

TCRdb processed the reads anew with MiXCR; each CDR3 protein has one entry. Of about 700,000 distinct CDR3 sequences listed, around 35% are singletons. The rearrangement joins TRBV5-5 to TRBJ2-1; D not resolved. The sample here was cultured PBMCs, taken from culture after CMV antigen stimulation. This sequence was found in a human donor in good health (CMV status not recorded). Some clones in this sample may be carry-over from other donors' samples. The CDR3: CASSLGVDPRNEQFF. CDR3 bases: TGTGCCAGCAGCCTTGGGGTGGATCCAAGGAATGAGCAGTTCTTC.